What follows are 10 T cell receptor beta chains derived from one specimen sequenced in a study of T-cell reconstitution after alpha-beta-depleted transplantation in children. Unique molecular identifiers were used in preparing the TCRbeta library. TCRdb reprocessed the PCR reads via MiXCR and lists one record per CDR3 protein. The data hold fewer than 350,000 distinct CDR3 sequences, with under 14% observed a single time. Sequencing used peripheral blood, obtained 180 days after TCRalphabeta/CD19-depleted stem cell transplant. The receptor set was obtained from a male patient aged 2-9 years who had a stem cell transplant for chronic granulomatous disease, so the T cells may come from the graft donor.

This clonotype was counted many times. This chain connects TRBV18 to TRBJ2-7; TRBD1 might be the D (5 bases). Germline loops: CDR1 KGHSH, CDR2 LQKENI. This CDR3 has 15 residues. V gave up 0 bases and J gave up 6 bases, with 15 bases separating them. The CDR3, as DNA: TGTGCCAGCTCACCACCTGCCAGGGTTAAGGGCGAGCAGTACTTC. The encoded protein is CASSPPARVKGEQYF.

This clonotype was counted ten times or more. The chain combines TRBV7-3 with TRBJ2-1; D uncertain. The V gene lost 5 bases and the J gene lost 5 bases, with 13 bases spanning the gap. There are 14 residues in the CDR3. Looked up from germline, CDR1 is SGHTA and CDR2 is FQGTGA. CDR3 residues: CASSEHLGHNEQFF. As DNA, the CDR3 is TGTGCCAGCAGCGAACACCTAGGGCACAATGAGCAGTTCTTC.

This clonotype turned up a few times. The CDR3 spells CASSDRGDSYEQYF. The DNA for the CDR3 is TGTGCCAGCAGCGATCGGGGGGACTCCTACGAGCAGTACTTC. The rearrangement joins TRBV9 to TRBJ2-7; 7 bases align to TRBD2. The CDR3 is 14 amino acids. The trim removed 3 bases at V and 0 bases at J, leaving 3 bases unmatched. Germline values: CDR1 SGDLS, CDR2 YYNGEE.

This clonotype was counted at least ten times. The chain is built from TRBV20-1 and TRBJ2-3; perhaps TRBD1 as D (5 bases). The CDR3 spans 13 residues. Germline CDR1 is DFQATT and CDR2 is SNEGSKA (reference sequence). The V end was cut by 0 bases, the J end by 1 base, with 5 bases between. Here the CDR3 DNA reads TGCAGTGCTAGAGAACAGGGCACAGATACGCAGTATTTT. This gives the protein CSAREQGTDTQYF.

CDR3 bases: TGTGCCAGCAAAGAGGCTACCGGACCCCGACCCCACCAGTTCTTC. It encodes CASKEATGPRPHQFF. The genes are TRBV2 and TRBJ2-1; D not resolved. This CDR3 is 15 amino acids long. Germline CDR1 reads SNHLY; CDR2 reads FYNNEI. Trimming stripped 7 bases from V and 13 bases from J, with 26 bases between.

This clonotype was observed many times. This chain joins TRBV6-5 and TRBJ2-2; D not resolved. The CDR3 is 12 residues long. Germline assignment: CDR1 MNHEY and CDR2 SVGAGI. Trimming stripped 7 bases from V and 6 bases from J, with 9 bases between. The CDR3 sequence is CASINPPGELFF. CDR3 DNA sequence: TGTGCCAGCATAAACCCTCCCGGGGAGCTGTTTTTT.

This clonotype was observed many times. This chain connects TRBV12-3 or TRBV12-4 to TRBJ2-2; 11 nucleotides line up with TRBD1. The CDR3 covers 16 residues. V shed 7 bases, J shed 4 bases, and the junction held 8 bases outside the gene matches. The CDR3 is CASTGTGGRGTGELFF. CDR3 DNA: TGTGCCAGCACCGGGACAGGGGGAAGGGGCACCGGGGAGCTGTTTTTT.

This clonotype was detected ten times or more. For the CDR3, the DNA is TGTGCCACCCGGGACAGGGGGCTCGAGACCCAGTACTTC. Translating gives CATRDRGLETQYF. The rearrangement links TRBV24-1 to TRBJ2-5; 12 bases match TRBD1. Germline CDR1 is KGHDR and CDR2 is SFDVKD. This CDR3 spans 13 amino acids. Trimming at V came to 9 bases and at J to 5 bases, leaving 3 bases not matched to a gene.

This clonotype was seen at least ten times. The chain employs TRBV6-1 and TRBJ1-3, with D hard to call. The V gene lost 5 bases and the J gene lost 5 bases, with 16 bases spanning the gap. The CDR3 has 15 amino acids. CDR1 MNHNS and CDR2 SASEGT come from the germline V gene. Written as DNA, the CDR3 is TGTGCCAGCAGTCCCCCGGGCGCCCCGAGAAACACCATATATTTT. Translating gives CASSPPGAPRNTIYF.

This clonotype was picked up many times. J is TRBJ1-5 and V is TRBV11-2, with 7 bases fitting TRBD1. Looked up from germline, CDR1 is SGHAT and CDR2 is FQNNGV. The trim removed 5 bases at V and 3 bases at J, leaving 4 bases unmatched. This CDR3 comprises 14 residues. For the CDR3, the DNA is TGTGCCAGCAGCCTGACAGGGTTCAATCAGCCCCAGCATTTT. As protein: CASSLTGFNQPQHF.